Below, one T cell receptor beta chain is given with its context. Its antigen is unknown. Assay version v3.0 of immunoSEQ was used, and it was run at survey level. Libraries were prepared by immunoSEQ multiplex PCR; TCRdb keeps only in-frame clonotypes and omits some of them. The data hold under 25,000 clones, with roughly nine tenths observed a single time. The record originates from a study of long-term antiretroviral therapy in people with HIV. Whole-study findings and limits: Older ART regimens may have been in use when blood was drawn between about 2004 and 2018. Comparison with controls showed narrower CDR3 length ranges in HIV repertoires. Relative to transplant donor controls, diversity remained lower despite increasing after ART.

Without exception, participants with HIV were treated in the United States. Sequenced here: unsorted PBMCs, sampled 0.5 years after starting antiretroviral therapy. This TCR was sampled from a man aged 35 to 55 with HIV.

This CDR3 is CASSLAWAGAYNEQFF. CDR3 bases: TGTGCCAGCAGCTTAGCCTGGGCGGGAGCCTACAATGAGCAGTTCTTC. V and J are TRBV7-2 and TRBJ2-1; 7 nucleotides match TRBD2. CDR3 length: 16 amino acids. The V and J ends lost 0 bases and 2 bases, in that order; junction bases with no gene match: 4. The germline CDR1 and CDR2 sequences are SGHTA and FQGNSA.